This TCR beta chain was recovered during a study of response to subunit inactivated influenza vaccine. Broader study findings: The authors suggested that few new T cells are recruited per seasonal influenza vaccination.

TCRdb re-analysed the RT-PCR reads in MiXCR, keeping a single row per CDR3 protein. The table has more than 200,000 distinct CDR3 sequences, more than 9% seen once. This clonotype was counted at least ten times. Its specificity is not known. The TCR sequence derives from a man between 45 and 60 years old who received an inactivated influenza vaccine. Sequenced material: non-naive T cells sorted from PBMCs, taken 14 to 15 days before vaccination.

The CDR3 DNA follows: TGTGCCAGCACCAGCCCACTCCTGAACACAGATACGCAGTATTTT. Its translation is CASTSPLLNTDTQYF. V usage is TRBV11-2 and J usage is TRBJ2-3; D unclear. This CDR3 is built from 15 residues. Germline V gene lookup returns CDR1 SGHAT and CDR2 FQNNGV. The V and J ends lost 7 bases and 2 bases respectively, with 16 bases between them.